This note documents a single TCR beta chain sequence. Its antigen remains unknown. The sample originates from a study of cytomegalovirus exposure and HLA in healthy donors. The CDR3 runs 14 residues. The V and J ends lost 2 bases and 1 base respectively, with 5 bases between them. The germline CDR1 and CDR2 sequences are KGHSH and LQKENI. Amplification used 60 Vbeta primers and 13 Jbeta primers. The repertoire was sequenced with immunoSEQ multiplex PCR; TCRdb's copy has only in-frame clones and lacks some. Among more than 95,000 clones, under 65% were seen once, and the ten largest hold under 4%. Study outcomes and limitations: Presence/absence analyses treated sequencing depth as roughly uniform across donors. Later on, a genetic analysis was performed. It linked a missense variant in DCLRE1C with V- and J-gene trimming of TCR beta. TCR beta V segments were, for the most part, productive about 87% or about 30% of the time in an earlier analysis.

The chain links TRBV18 to TRBJ2-2, with D unclear. The sequencing input was PBMCs. The clonotype comes from a man aged 55 to 70 in good health and CMV-seronegative. CDR3 sequence reads: CASSPIMNTGELFF. The CDR3 DNA follows: TGTGCCAGCTCACCAATAATGAACACCGGGGAGCTGTTTTTT.